This T cell receptor beta chain was identified in a study of blood T cells in healthy people across ages. A J-beta primer mix and a sample-barcoded 5' primer were used in a second PCR of about 6 to 12 cycles. TCRdb passed the 5' RACE reads through MiXCR, listing each CDR3 protein once. The sample lists some 760,000 distinct CDR3 sequences; approximately 25% were seen once. CDR1 and CDR2 from the germline V gene are KGHSH and LQKENI. V shed 5 bases and J shed 0 bases, with 7 bases lying between them. This CDR3 has 14 residues. This same sample was also taken into another study, of T cells of mothers and their children.

The chain carries TRBV18 and TRBJ1-4; no firm D call. The receptor was derived from a boy between 5 and 17 years old in good health. The source material was blood. CDR3 nucleotides: TGTGCCAGCTCAAGGACCACAACTAATGAAAAACTGTTTTTT. Translation gives CASSRTTTNEKLFF.